The 32 T cell receptor beta chains below all came from one sample that was sequenced in a study of blood T cell repertoires in COVID-19. Repertoires were generated with immunoSEQ multiplex PCR, while TCRdb's copy carries only in-frame clones and drops some. This sample has about 160,000 clones; 87% occur once, and the top ten carry just under 4%. Sequencing input: peripheral blood. These TCRs come from a woman aged 60 to 75 who had recovered from COVID-19.

The rearrangement joins TRBV28 to TRBJ1-2; 7 bases match TRBD1. Germline V lookup: CDR1 MDHEN, CDR2 SYDVKM. With 8 bases clipped from V and 4 bases from J, the junction kept 7 bases outside the gene matches. The CDR3 consists of 13 residues. This CDR3 is CASRPGQTYGYTF. In DNA form, the CDR3 reads TGTGCCAGCCGACCGGGACAGACCTATGGCTACACCTTC.

The chain couples TRBV10-2 to TRBJ1-1, with 11 bases fitting TRBD1. Trimming at V came to 4 bases and at J to 5 bases, leaving 6 bases not matched to a gene. CDR1 is WSHSY and CDR2 is SAAADI in the germline V gene. The CDR3 runs 15 residues. Here the CDR3 reads CASSGEGQGETEAFF. The CDR3 DNA reads as TGCGCCAGCAGTGGTGAGGGACAGGGGGAGACTGAAGCTTTCTTT.

V usage is TRBV5-1 and J usage is TRBJ2-1; 9 bases line up with TRBD1. The V gene end was trimmed by 4 bases and the J gene end by 3 bases; junction bases not matched to a gene: 5. Germline CDR1 reads SGHRS; CDR2 reads YFSETQ. The CDR3 sequence is 15 residues long. The CDR3 region is CASSISGQGYNEQFF. Here the CDR3 DNA reads TGCGCCAGCAGCATTTCGGGACAGGGCTACAATGAGCAGTTCTTC.

The chain recombines TRBV7-8 with TRBJ1-1; TRBD1 might be the D (5 bases). Germline loops: CDR1 SGHVS, CDR2 FQNEAQ. This CDR3 is built from 15 residues. Trimming shortened V by 1 base and J by 0 bases, and 9 bases separated the two germline ends. CDR3 protein: CASSLVSGLNTEAFF. The CDR3 DNA sequence: TGTGCCAGCAGCTTAGTGTCAGGGCTGAACACTGAAGCTTTCTTT.

The chain is built from TRBV7-3 and TRBJ2-1; TRBD2 matches 13 bases. Losses at the gene ends were 5 bases for V and 7 bases for J; bases not matched to a gene: 2. CDR3 length equals 14 residues. The germline V gene encodes CDR1 SGHTA and CDR2 FQGTGA. The CDR3 DNA reads as TGTGCCAGCAGCGTGGGACTAGCGGGGAATGAGCAGTTCTTC. Amino acid sequence: CASSVGLAGNEQFF.

The rearrangement uses TRBV7-2 and TRBJ2-1, with D uncertain. The CDR3 spans 14 residues. From germline, CDR1 is SGHTA and CDR2 FQGNSA. Trimming removed 1 base at V and 5 bases at J, with 9 bases between. The CDR3 sequence is CASSLDPGHNEQFF. The CDR3 nucleotides are TGTGCCAGCAGCTTAGACCCTGGCCACAATGAGCAGTTCTTC.

V is TRBV6-5 and J is TRBJ1-1; TRBD1 is a possible D gene (5 bases). V dropped 6 bases and J dropped 4 bases, with 9 bases sitting between them. Germline CDR1 reads MNHEY; CDR2 reads SVGAGI. The CDR3 has 12 amino acids. The CDR3 DNA reads as TGTGCCAGCAGCGGGACTCTCACTGAAGCTTTCTTT. Amino acid sequence: CASSGTLTEAFF.

CDR3 in amino acids: CASSPRRETQYF. CDR3 DNA sequence: TGTGCCAGCAGCCCGAGGAGGGAGACCCAGTACTTC. V and J are TRBV3-1 (or the pseudogene TRBV3-2) and TRBJ2-5, with D perhaps matching TRBD2 (5 bases). The CDR3 has 12 residues. The germline V gene has CDR1 LGHDT and CDR2 YNNKEL (reference sequence). The ends were cut back, 4 bases at V and 5 bases at J, with 8 bases in the middle.

This chain uses TRBV10-3 with TRBJ2-3, with TRBD2 matching 12 bases. CDR1 is ENHRY, CDR2 SYGVKD, per germline. This CDR3 is 16 amino acids long. Germline trimming cut 9 bases from V and 0 bases from J; bases unmatched to any gene: 7. The CDR3 sequence is CAMAEGLAGSTDTQYF. Written as DNA, the CDR3 is TGTGCCATGGCAGAGGGACTAGCGGGTAGCACAGATACGCAGTATTTT.

The V gene is TRBV10-1, the J gene TRBJ2-2; TRBD2 might be the D (5 bases). Germline V gene lookup returns CDR1 WNHNN and CDR2 SYGVQD (reference sequence). The CDR3 contains 15 residues. V was pared by 3 bases and J by 4 bases, with 12 bases between. This CDR3 reads CASSEIGEITGELFF. The CDR3 bases are TGCGCCAGCAGTGAAATCGGGGAAATCACCGGGGAGCTGTTTTTT.

This chain connects TRBV27 to TRBJ1-4, with 9 bases fitting TRBD1. This CDR3 is built from 15 residues. Per the germline V gene, CDR1 is MNHEY and CDR2 is SMNVEV (reference sequence). With 6 bases clipped from V and 6 bases from J, the junction kept 8 bases outside the gene matches. The CDR3, as DNA: TGTGCCAGCAGAGCAGGGGGACAGGGCGATGAAAAACTGTTTTTT. Its protein product is CASRAGGQGDEKLFF. Looking up the rest from reference TRBV27 and TRBJ1-4 gives the full variable domain: EAQVTQNPRYLITVTGKKLTVTCSQNMNHEYMSWYRQDPGLGLRQIYYSMNVEVTDKGDVPEGYKVSRKEKRNFPLILESPSPNQTSLYFCASRAGGQGDEKLFFGSGTQLSVL.

The rearrangement uses TRBV19 and TRBJ2-7; 7 nucleotides line up with TRBD1. Trimming took 3 bases from V and 0 from J; bases not matched to a gene: 8. The CDR3 sequence is 16 residues long. Germline lookup yields CDR1 LNHDA and CDR2 SQIVND (reference sequence). CDR3: CASSIGRQGSSYEQYF. The DNA for the CDR3 is TGTGCCAGTAGTATTGGCCGACAGGGATCCTCCTACGAGCAGTACTTC.

This rearrangement joins TRBV5-5 to TRBJ2-7; D remains unclear. V was clipped by 3 bases and J by 0 bases, with 7 bases between them. Germline V gives CDR1 SGHKS, CDR2 YYEKEE (reference sequence). There are 13 residues in the CDR3. The CDR3 DNA reads TGTGCCAGCAGCTCCTCGAGCTCCTACGAGCAGTACTTC. This codes for CASSSSSSYEQYF.

The rearrangement links TRBV7-8 to TRBJ2-1; the D gene is possibly TRBD1 (5 bases). V lost 0 bases and J 2 bases, leaving 8 bases between the germline ends. CDR3 length: 15 residues. CDR1 is SGHVS, CDR2 FQNEAQ, per germline. The CDR3, as DNA: TGTGCCAGCAGCTTAGCAGGGGCGACCTACAATGAGCAGTTCTTC. Translated: CASSLAGATYNEQFF.

The genes are TRBV25-1 and TRBJ1-5; 11 nucleotides align to TRBD1. Germline loops: CDR1 MGHDK, CDR2 SYGVNS. The length of the CDR3 is 15 residues. V lost 4 bases to trimming and J lost 2 bases; unmatched junction nucleotides: 1. In DNA form, the CDR3 reads TGTGCCAGCAGTGGGACAGGGGGCGGCAATCAGCCCCAGCATTTT. Translation: CASSGTGGGNQPQHF.

This clone was counted only a few times. This chain uses TRBV3-1 (or the pseudogene TRBV3-2) with TRBJ1-4; D may be TRBD1 (6 bases). The ends were cut back, 3 bases at V and 8 bases at J, with 16 bases in the middle. CDR3 length: 15 residues. Germline CDR1 reads LGHDT; CDR2 reads YNNKEL (reference sequence). The DNA for the CDR3 is TGTGCCAGCAGCCACCCTCGGGGGGCAGGGGAAAAACTGTTTTTT. This encodes CASSHPRGAGEKLFF.

The rearrangement links TRBV18 to TRBJ1-2; 11 bases agree with TRBD1. The CDR3 runs 18 residues. CDR1 is KGHSH, CDR2 LQKENI, per germline. The V and J ends lost 3 bases and 3 bases, in that order; junction bases with no gene match: 12. The chain's CDR3 is CASSPLAGTGGIDYGYTF. Written as DNA, the CDR3 is TGTGCCAGCTCACCGCTAGCCGGGACAGGGGGTATCGACTATGGCTACACCTTC.

The chain joins TRBV6-6 to TRBJ2-7; 8 nucleotides match TRBD1. This CDR3 is built from 14 residues. CDR1 MNHNY and CDR2 SVGAGI come from the germline V gene (reference sequence). The J segment lost 6 bases and the V segment lost 6 bases, leaving 10 bases of the junction unmatched. The CDR3 sequence is CASRLDRGGGEQYF. CDR3 coding DNA: TGTGCCAGCAGACTCGACAGGGGAGGAGGCGAGCAGTACTTC.

This chain connects TRBV7-3 to TRBJ2-5; 8 bases align to TRBD1. The CDR3 totals 15 residues. CDR1 is SGHTA and CDR2 is FQGTGA in the germline V gene. The ends lost 1 base at V and 2 bases at J; junction bases unmatched: 3. CDR3 loop: CASSLRTGIQETQYF. CDR3 coding DNA: TGTGCCAGCAGCTTAAGGACAGGGATTCAAGAGACCCAGTACTTC.

V is TRBV27 and J is TRBJ2-3; TRBD1 matches at 8 bases. The trim removed 10 bases at V and 0 bases at J, leaving 9 bases unmatched. The CDR3 consists of 15 residues. The germline CDR1 and CDR2 sequences are MNHEY and SMNVEV (reference sequence). The CDR3 loop reads CATPYRGFSTDTQYF. The CDR3, as DNA: TGTGCCACCCCATACAGGGGGTTTAGCACAGATACGCAGTATTTT.

The chain employs TRBV10-3 and TRBJ2-7; 9 bases match TRBD1. V lost 6 bases, J lost 4 bases, and 7 bases stayed unmatched. CDR1 and CDR2 (germline): ENHRY, SYGVKD. The CDR3 is made up of 14 amino acids. For the CDR3, the DNA is TGTGCCATCAGGGGCGGGACAGGGATGTACGAGCAGTACTTC. Its protein product is CAIRGGTGMYEQYF.

The rearrangement links TRBV19 to TRBJ2-1; 7 nucleotides match TRBD2. The CDR3 is 14 amino acids. Per germline, CDR1 LNHDA and CDR2 SQIVND (reference sequence). J lost 2 bases, V lost 6 bases, and 4 bases had no gene match. This CDR3 is CASRTGGTYNEQFF. DNA for the CDR3: TGTGCCAGTAGAACGGGGGGAACCTACAATGAGCAGTTCTTC.

The chain links TRBV4-1 to TRBJ1-2; possibly TRBD1 for D (5 bases). The CDR3 contains 14 residues. V shed 1 base and J shed 8 bases, with 14 bases lying between them. Germline V lookup: CDR1 MGHRA, CDR2 YSYEKL. CDR3 nucleotides: TGCGCCAGCAGCCAAGTCCAGGGTGCCTGGGGCTACACCTTC. This translates into CASSQVQGAWGYTF.

This sequence joins TRBV5-1 and TRBJ1-4; D is possibly TRBD1 (5 bases). CDR1 is SGHRS and CDR2 is YFSETQ in the germline V gene. The CDR3 extends over 14 amino acids. V was trimmed by 3 bases and J by 2 bases, leaving 8 bases between them. The CDR3: CASSSGITNEKLFF. The CDR3 DNA reads TGCGCCAGCAGCTCAGGGATCACTAATGAAAAACTGTTTTTT. The whole variable domain, filled in from reference TRBV5-1 and TRBJ1-4, reads KAGVTQTPRYLIKTRGQQVTLSCSPISGHRSVSWYQQTPGQGLQFLFEYFSETQRNKGNFPGRFSGRQFSNSRSEMNVSTLELGDSALYLCASSSGITNEKLFFGSGTQLSVL.

The rearrangement joins TRBV6-6 to TRBJ2-1; a possible D gene is TRBD2 (6 bases). V was shortened by 2 bases and J by 2 bases, with 10 bases between the two germline ends. Germline CDR1 reads MNHNY; CDR2 reads SVGAGI (reference sequence). The CDR3 consists of 15 residues. The CDR3 sequence is CASSYGGNPYNEQFF. The CDR3 region has the DNA TGTGCCAGCAGTTACGGGGGGAACCCCTACAATGAGCAGTTCTTC.

J is TRBJ2-5 and V is TRBV18; D unclear. The CDR3 covers 12 residues. V shed 3 bases and J shed 4 bases, with 6 bases lying between them. Germline V lookup: CDR1 KGHSH, CDR2 LQKENI. Written as DNA, the CDR3 is TGTGCCAGCTCACCGAGGCCAGAGACCCAGTACTTC. It encodes CASSPRPETQYF.

The chain combines TRBV9 with TRBJ2-7; TRBD2 might be the D (6 bases). The CDR3 is 14 residues long. Germline V CDR1 and CDR2: SGDLS, YYNGEE. V was cut by 0 bases and J by 1 base, with 8 bases left in between. CDR3 sequence (DNA): TGTGCCAGCAGCGTAGCCGCGGGGTCCTACGAGCAGTACTTC. Encoded protein: CASSVAAGSYEQYF. The full variable domain, its missing parts supplied by reference TRBV9 and TRBJ2-7, is DSGVTQTPKHLITATGQRVTLRCSPRSGDLSVYWYQQSLDQGLQFLIQYYNGEERAKGNILERFSAQQFPDLHSELNLSSLELGDSALYFCASSVAAGSYEQYFGPGTRLTVT.

This clone was recorded only once. The chain couples TRBV19 to TRBJ2-6; D may be TRBD1 (6 bases). CDR3 size: 15 residues. Trimming shortened V by 7 bases and J by 1 base, and 11 bases separated the two germline ends. Looked up from germline, CDR1 is LNHDA and CDR2 is SQIVND (reference sequence). The CDR3 loop is CASTPTGSGANVLTF. The CDR3 DNA reads TGTGCCAGTACCCCGACAGGTTCTGGGGCCAACGTCCTGACTTTC.

This sequence joins TRBV19 and TRBJ1-1; D perhaps matches TRBD1 (6 bases). The length of the CDR3 is 14 residues. Germline values: CDR1 LNHDA, CDR2 SQIVND (reference sequence). The ends were cut back, 5 bases at V and 0 bases at J, with 10 bases in the middle. The CDR3 DNA sequence: TGTGCCAGTAGTTTCAGGGGTTTGAACACTGAAGCTTTCTTT. It specifies CASSFRGLNTEAFF.

The V call is TRBV28, the J call TRBJ1-6, with TRBD1 matching over 8 bases. Germline V gene lookup returns CDR1 MDHEN and CDR2 SYDVKM. CDR3 size: 14 residues. After removal of 5 bases from V and 10 bases from J, the junction contained 7 bases not matched to a gene. As DNA, the CDR3 is TGTGCCAGCAGTAGACAGGGGACGGGGTCACCCCTCCACTTT. Protein product: CASSRQGTGSPLHF. Filled out from reference TRBV28 and TRBJ1-6, the complete variable domain reads DVKVTQSSRYLVKRTGEKVFLECVQDMDHENMFWYRQDPGLGLRLIYFSYDVKMKEKGDIPEGYSVSREKKERFSLILESASTNQTSMYLCASSRQGTGSPLHFGNGTRLTVT.

The gene calls are TRBV3-1 (or the pseudogene TRBV3-2) and TRBJ2-7; no definite D call. The germline CDR1 and CDR2 sequences are LGHDT and YNNKEL (reference sequence). V dropped 4 bases and J dropped 5 bases, with 9 bases sitting between them. The CDR3 has 12 residues. The CDR3 DNA is TGTGCCAGCAGCCCGGCAGGTGACGAGCAGTACTTC. Encoded protein: CASSPAGDEQYF.

This clone was detected only once. The rearrangement links TRBV3-1 (or the pseudogene TRBV3-2) to TRBJ1-1; no clear D. Between the trimmed V and J ends, which lost 1 base and 3 bases, there was a span of 9 bases. The CDR3 runs to 14 residues. CDR1 LGHDT and CDR2 YNNKEL come from the germline V gene (reference sequence). The CDR3 is CASSQGQSDTEAFF. CDR3 in DNA: TGTGCCAGCAGCCAAGGACAATCGGACACTGAAGCTTTCTTT.